This entry features one T cell receptor (beta chain) sequence. Its antigen is not known. The data originate from a study of beta chain features in type 1 diabetes. Study-level findings and limits: Junctions at VDJ sites from type 1 diabetes patients had fewer insertions and more deletions. High-TCR-expressing cells could be over-represented by cDNA sequencing. In all four CD4+ subsets, TCRB CDR3 length was significantly, moderately reduced in type 1 diabetes.

cDNA synthesis used the whole RNA isolate, giving expressed TCRB sequences. Some clones are missing from TCRdb's copy, which holds only in-frame ones; the method was immunoSEQ multiplex PCR. The sample records about 660,000 clones, around 15% being singletons. V shed 6 bases and J 4 bases; nucleotides not matched to a gene: 6. CDR3 length equals 14 residues. The germline V gene has CDR1 KGHSH and CDR2 LQKENI. The sample comprised naive CD4+ T cells from blood. This TCR derives from a man aged 18 to 29 with type 1 diabetes. This sequence joins TRBV18 and TRBJ2-3; 8 bases map to TRBD1. Here the CDR3 DNA reads TGTGCCAGCTCTCCGGACAGGGTGCCAGATACGCAGTATTTT. Amino acid sequence: CASSPDRVPDTQYF.